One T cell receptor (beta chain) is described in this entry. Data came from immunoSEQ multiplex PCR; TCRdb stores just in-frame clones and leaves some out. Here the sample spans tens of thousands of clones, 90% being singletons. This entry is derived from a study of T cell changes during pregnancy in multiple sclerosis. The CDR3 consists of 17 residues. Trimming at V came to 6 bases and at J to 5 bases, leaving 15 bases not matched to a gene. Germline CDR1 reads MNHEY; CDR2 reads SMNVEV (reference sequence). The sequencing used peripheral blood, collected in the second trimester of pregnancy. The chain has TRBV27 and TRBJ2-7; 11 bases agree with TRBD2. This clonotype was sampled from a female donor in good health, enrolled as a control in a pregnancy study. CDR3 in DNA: TGTGCCAGCAGCCGCGAAGATACTAGCGGGAGAATCCACGAGCAGTACTTC. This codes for CASSREDTSGRIHEQYF.